In this sample, the clone carrying this T cell receptor beta chain turned up once. What it recognizes is unknown. Here immunoSEQ multiplex PCR was the method, and the copy in TCRdb shows in-frame clones only, minus some. The sample lists under 80,000 clones; roughly 85% were seen once. This entry is derived from a study of T cell responses to AZD1222 COVID-19 vaccine. Germline V CDR1 and CDR2: SGHVS, FQNEAQ. Between the trimmed V and J ends, which lost 3 bases and 4 bases, there was a span of 12 bases. This CDR3 is 14 amino acids long. Notes on the study in general: A mostly white British donor set with more females was recruited, and clonal diversity was possibly underestimated. CD4 TCRs associated with vaccination spanned spike, dominating at 160-218 and 743-854. Two AZD1222 administrations were followed by greater Spike-specific TCR breadth and depth.

The rearrangement uses TRBV7-8 and TRBJ1-2; D unclear. The input for sequencing was peripheral blood, taken 28 days after the second AZD1222 dose. This clonotype was obtained from an adult who received the AZD1222 COVID-19 vaccine. The CDR3 reads CASSFGGKAYGYTF. CDR3 DNA sequence: TGTGCCAGCAGCTTCGGAGGAAAGGCCTATGGCTACACCTTC.